The 8 T cell receptor beta chains given below trace back to one sample, sequenced in a study of blood T cell repertoires in COVID-19. Here immunoSEQ multiplex PCR was the method, and the copy in TCRdb shows in-frame clones only, minus some. The repertoire includes some 130,000 clones, around 87% of them detected once, and 3.5% to 4.5% sits in the top ten. Sequencing was carried out using peripheral blood. These TCRs come from a woman in her fifties or sixties with acute or convalescent COVID-19.

V is TRBV5-6 and J is TRBJ2-7; tentative D call: TRBD2 (5 bases). The CDR3 extends over 12 amino acids. V lost 3 bases and J 12 bases, leaving 16 bases between the germline ends. The V gene's germline CDR1 is SGHDT and CDR2 YYEEEE. CDR3 sequence (DNA): TGTGCCAGCAGCTCTTATGGTAGCGCTTTGTACGTC. Amino acids: CASSSYGSALYV.

This clone was picked up one time. The genes are TRBV2 and TRBJ1-1; D is ambiguous. The V gene lost 4 bases and the J gene lost 3 bases, with 9 bases spanning the gap. From germline, CDR1 is SNHLY and CDR2 FYNNEI. The CDR3 is made up of 13 amino acids. The CDR3 region has the DNA TGTGCCAGCAGTGGGCGGTGGGACACTGAAGCTTTCTTT. Its translation is CASSGRWDTEAFF.

J is TRBJ2-5 and V is TRBV5-4; D remains ambiguous. The V end lost 2 bases, the J end lost 5 bases, and 10 bases lay between the germline ends. The CDR3 is made up of 13 amino acids. Looked up from germline, CDR1 is SGHNT and CDR2 is YYREEE (reference sequence). CDR3 protein: CASSFAVRETQYF. Written as DNA, the CDR3 is TGTGCCAGCAGCTTTGCGGTCCGGGAGACCCAGTACTTC.

The V gene is TRBV19, the J gene TRBJ1-1; D call uncertain. The germline V gene has CDR1 LNHDA and CDR2 SQIVND (reference sequence). V lost 1 base and J 4 bases, leaving 10 bases between the germline ends. The CDR3 has 14 residues. The CDR3 reads CASSIVEYSTEAFF. CDR3 coding DNA: TGTGCCAGTAGTATAGTTGAGTATAGCACTGAAGCTTTCTTT.

The chain has TRBV19 and TRBJ1-2; 10 nucleotides match TRBD1. Germline loops: CDR1 LNHDA, CDR2 SQIVND (reference sequence). The CDR3 is 16 residues long. Unmatched junction bases numbered 12, after V lost 4 bases and J lost 7 bases. The CDR3 nucleotides are TGTGCCAGTAGTACCATCCCCGGGACAGGGGAGGTTGGCTACACCTTC. Translation: CASSTIPGTGEVGYTF. Variable domain in full (rest from reference TRBV19 and TRBJ1-2): DGGITQSPKYLFRKEGQNVTLSCEQNLNHDAMYWYRQDPGQGLRLIYYSQIVNDFQKGDIAEGYSVSREKKESFPLTVTSAQKNPTAFYLCASSTIPGTGEVGYTFGSGTRLTVV.

The chain is built from TRBV5-4 and TRBJ2-1; no clear D. The CDR3 covers 16 residues. V was clipped by 4 bases and J by 1 base, with 15 bases between them. Looked up from germline, CDR1 is SGHNT and CDR2 is YYREEE (reference sequence). Here the CDR3 reads CASSTKASSSYNEQFF. In nucleotides, the CDR3 is TGTGCCAGCAGCACGAAGGCTAGTAGTTCCTACAATGAGCAGTTCTTC.

A single count supports this clone. The chain recombines TRBV19 with TRBJ2-5, with D perhaps TRBD2 (5 bases). CDR3 length: 16 residues. V lost 5 bases, J lost 2 bases, and 18 bases lay in between. The germline V gene has CDR1 LNHDA and CDR2 SQIVND (reference sequence). The CDR3 coding sequence is TGTGCCAGTAGTCGGGGAAACGTGGGCCTTCAAGAGACCCAGTACTTC. Protein sequence: CASSRGNVGLQETQYF.

The chain combines TRBV4-1 with TRBJ1-2; 10 positions agree with TRBD1. The CDR3 covers 15 residues. Germline V lookup: CDR1 MGHRA, CDR2 YSYEKL. The trim removed 4 bases at V and 2 bases at J, leaving 4 bases unmatched. The CDR3 DNA follows: TGCGCCAGCAGCCTATCGGACAGGGGGAACTATGGCTACACCTTC. Protein: CASSLSDRGNYGYTF.